The 25 T cell receptor beta chains below come from one sample, sequenced in a study of shared clonotypes between healthy human individuals (dated by TCRdb to the early 2020s). Libraries were built with the immunoSEQ multiplex PCR assay. As stored in TCRdb, this immuneACCESS dataset retains in-frame rearrangements with V and J assigned. A fraction of the clones does not appear; measured against another copy, unresolved V genes explain less than half of the discrepancy, and the remainder lacks a known reason. The sample table lists around 1.1 million clones, 60% to 85% of them with a count of one. The top ten clonotypes cover more than 0.85% of the sample. The material sequenced was memory CD4+ T cells from PBMCs. What this sample's cell subset or site label stands for: CD45RA-negative fraction. These receptor sequences come from a man aged 18 to 29 in good health. Some clones in this sample may be carry-over from other donors' samples.

The chain joins TRBV6-6 to TRBJ2-7, with D perhaps TRBD2 (6 bases). CDR1 is MNHNY and CDR2 is SVGAGI in the germline V gene (reference sequence). Trimming cost V 3 bases and J 5 bases, with 20 bases left between them. This CDR3 region has 16 residues. CDR3 sequence reads: CASSYPPGSAGDEQYF. Written as DNA, the CDR3 is TGTGCCAGCAGTTATCCCCCCGGGAGTGCGGGCGACGAGCAGTACTTC.

For the CDR3, the DNA is TGTGCCAGCAGCTTAAACGTAGCGAACACTGAAGCTTTCTTT. Translating it yields CASSLNVANTEAFF. V and J are TRBV11-2 and TRBJ1-1; no definite D call. The CDR3 is 14 amino acids. Trimming stripped 2 bases from V and 1 base from J, with 8 bases between. CDR1 SGHAT and CDR2 FQNNGV come from the germline V gene.

The rearrangement links TRBV28 to TRBJ2-1; D is ambiguous. CDR1 and CDR2 from the germline V gene are MDHEN and SYDVKM. V dropped 3 bases and J dropped 5 bases, with 8 bases sitting between them. The CDR3 is made up of 13 amino acids. CDR3 coding DNA: TGTGCCAGCAGTTTCCCCCAGAACAATGAGCAGTTCTTC. Amino acids: CASSFPQNNEQFF.

The genes are TRBV6-5 and TRBJ1-1, with D unresolved. The CDR3 is 13 amino acids. Germline V gene data show CDR1 as MNHEY and CDR2 as SVGAGI. V was clipped by 6 bases and J by 5 bases, with 13 bases between them. CDR3: CASRRGVDTEAFF. The CDR3 DNA sequence: TGTGCCAGCAGACGCGGGGTTGATACTGAAGCTTTCTTT.

The rearrangement joins TRBV7-2 to TRBJ2-2; unclear D gene. This CDR3 is built from 12 residues. CDR1 is SGHTA, CDR2 FQGNSA, per germline. Trimming took off 3 bases at V and 5 bases at J, with 4 bases between the two ends. CDR3 region: CASSFSTGELFF. CDR3 in DNA: TGTGCCAGCAGCTTCTCAACCGGGGAGCTGTTTTTT.

This clone was seen more than once but under ten times. The chain recombines TRBV5-5 with TRBJ2-3; D remains unclear. V was clipped by 4 bases and J by 2 bases, with 5 bases between them. CDR1 and CDR2 (germline): SGHKS, YYEKEE (reference sequence). CDR3 length: 12 amino acids. The CDR3 loop reads CASSPDTDTQYF. CDR3 nucleotide sequence: TGTGCCAGCAGCCCCGACACAGATACGCAGTATTTT.

With respect to this clone: Other DNA sequences of this sample code for an identical CDR3. J is TRBJ2-5 and V is TRBV7-9; D uncertain. V was trimmed by 1 base and J by 4 bases, leaving 4 bases between them. CDR1 SEHNR and CDR2 FQNEAQ come from the germline V gene (reference sequence). This CDR3 contains 12 residues. Here the CDR3 reads CASSLVSETQYF. The CDR3 DNA sequence: TGTGCCAGCAGCTTAGTCTCAGAGACCCAGTACTTC.

The rearrangement uses TRBV7-3 and TRBJ2-5; D might be TRBD1 (5 bases). Germline-derived CDR1 and CDR2 are SGHTA and FQGTGA. The CDR3 extends over 14 amino acids. Deletions cut 0 bases from V and 5 bases from J, with 10 bases between. The CDR3 DNA reads as TGTGCCAGCAGCTTAACCCCAGGGTTGGAGACCCAGTACTTC. It yields the protein CASSLTPGLETQYF. Complete variable domain (other parts from reference TRBV7-3 and TRBJ2-5): GAGVSQTPSNKVTEKGKYVELRCDPISGHTALYWYRQSLGQGPEFLIYFQGTGAADDSGLPNDRFFAVRPEGSVSTLKIQRTERGDSAVYLCASSLTPGLETQYFGPGTRLLVL.

About this clone itself: The sample has other DNA sequences that encode this CDR3 too. The chain combines TRBV5-1 with TRBJ1-5; 7 positions match TRBD1. Germline lookup yields CDR1 SGHRS and CDR2 YFSETQ. This CDR3 region has 13 residues. With V trimmed by 2 bases and J by 5 bases, 1 base remained unmatched. The CDR3 DNA reads TGCGCCAGCAGCTTAGGGACAGATCAGCCCCAGCATTTT. Amino acid sequence: CASSLGTDQPQHF.

The J gene is TRBJ2-3, the V gene TRBV5-6; 9 nucleotides line up with TRBD1. Germline assignment: CDR1 SGHDT and CDR2 YYEEEE. The CDR3 runs 13 residues. Losses at the gene ends were 2 bases for V and 14 bases for J; bases not matched to a gene: 9. CDR3 sequence reads: CASSLGQGSGRYF. The DNA of the CDR3 is TGTGCCAGCAGCTTAGGACAGGGGTCAGGGAGGTATTTT.

V and J are TRBV27 and TRBJ1-2; D may be TRBD1 (5 bases). The germline V and J ends were trimmed by 3 bases and 4 bases, with 15 bases remaining between them. Germline loops: CDR1 MNHEY, CDR2 SMNVEV (reference sequence). The CDR3 covers 15 residues. CDR3 loop: CASSLSTGSSYGYTF. As DNA, the CDR3 is TGTGCCAGCAGTTTGTCCACAGGTTCAAGCTATGGCTACACCTTC.

The chain uses TRBV5-1 and TRBJ2-2; 8 bases agree with TRBD2. This CDR3 region has 16 residues. J gave up 0 bases and V 7 bases, and 8 bases lay outside the gene matches. In germline, CDR1 is SGHRS, CDR2 YFSETQ. CDR3 in DNA: TGCGCCAGCCATCCACTAGCGGAGTCGAACACCGGGGAGCTGTTTTTT. Protein: CASHPLAESNTGELFF.

The chain is built from TRBV7-9 and TRBJ1-2, with TRBD1 as a possible D gene (5 bases). Germline V gives CDR1 SEHNR, CDR2 FQNEAQ (reference sequence). This CDR3 has 15 amino acids. V dropped 0 bases and J dropped 2 bases, with 10 bases sitting between them. The CDR3 sequence: CASSLAETVNYGYTF. For the CDR3, the DNA is TGTGCCAGCAGCTTAGCAGAGACAGTGAACTATGGCTACACCTTC.

This rearrangement joins TRBV21-1 to TRBJ2-3. TRBV21-1 is a recognized pseudogene. This CDR3 comprises 17 residues. CDR3 in amino acids: CASSKMGRILGTDTQYF. The CDR3 region has the DNA TGTGCCAGCAGCAAGATGGGACGGATACTTGGCACAGATACGCAGTATTTT.

As to this clone: Other DNA sequences in the sample encode the same CDR3. J is TRBJ1-5 and V is TRBV2, with D uncertain. The CDR3 extends over 13 amino acids. Trimming stripped 4 bases from V and 1 base from J, with 5 bases between. Germline values: CDR1 SNHLY, CDR2 FYNNEI. The CDR3 protein is CASSVYSNQPQHF. CDR3 nucleotides: TGTGCCAGCAGTGTGTACAGCAATCAGCCCCAGCATTTT. Based on the CDR3 plus reference TRBV2 and TRBJ1-5, the full variable domain is EPEVTQTPSHQVTQMGQEVILRCVPISNHLYFYWYRQILGQKVEFLVSFYNNEISEKSEIFDDQFSVERPDGSNFTLKIRSTKLEDSAMYFCASSVYSNQPQHFGDGTRLSIL.

This clone occurred a few times. This sequence joins TRBV28 and TRBJ2-2; unclear D gene. With 7 bases removed from V and 4 bases from J, the gap between germline ends came to 22 bases. Germline assignment: CDR1 MDHEN and CDR2 SYDVKM. The CDR3 length is 17 residues. The CDR3 sequence: CASTRPVELVSTGELFF. The CDR3 DNA sequence: TGTGCCAGCACCCGACCTGTTGAGTTAGTAAGCACCGGGGAGCTGTTTTTT.

V usage is TRBV9 and J usage is TRBJ2-2; D perhaps matches TRBD2 (6 bases). The CDR3 extends over 16 amino acids. Germline lookup yields CDR1 SGDLS and CDR2 YYNGEE. V shed 1 base and J shed 0 bases, with 10 bases lying between them. As DNA, the CDR3 is TGTGCCAGCAGCGTAAGGGGACTCACGAACACCGGGGAGCTGTTTTTT. Protein sequence: CASSVRGLTNTGELFF. The full variable domain, in which reference TRBV9 and TRBJ2-2 provide the parts outside the CDR3, is DSGVTQTPKHLITATGQRVTLRCSPRSGDLSVYWYQQSLDQGLQFLIQYYNGEERAKGNILERFSAQQFPDLHSELNLSSLELGDSALYFCASSVRGLTNTGELFFGEGSRLTVL.

The chain combines TRBV7-8 with TRBJ1-1; no clear D gene. CDR3 size: 13 residues. Trimming left V 3 bases short and J 1 base short, with 6 bases between. Germline V lookup: CDR1 SGHVS, CDR2 FQNEAQ. The DNA for the CDR3 is TGTGCCAGCAGCTTCGCTTCGAACACTGAAGCTTTCTTT. Translating it yields CASSFASNTEAFF.

V and J are TRBV7-9 and TRBJ1-4; no reliable D call. Looked up from germline, CDR1 is SEHNR and CDR2 is FQNEAQ (reference sequence). This CDR3 has 15 amino acids. V lost 5 bases and J lost 4, with 14 bases in between. The CDR3 region is CASSPYGGDNEKLFF. Here the CDR3 DNA reads TGTGCCAGCAGCCCCTATGGCGGGGATAATGAAAAACTGTTTTTT.

This chain joins TRBV5-6 and TRBJ1-3, with 7 bases aligning to TRBD1. CDR1 and CDR2 from the germline V gene are SGHDT and YYEEEE. V trimming: 0 bases; J trimming: 4 bases; junction bases outside the gene matches: 7. CDR3 length: 16 residues. The CDR3 loop reads CASSLDPTGVGNTIYF. The CDR3 DNA is TGTGCCAGCAGCTTGGATCCTACAGGGGTCGGAAACACCATATATTTT.

This clone was picked up one time. This may arise from a read error, as a much more abundant clone is one base away. Other DNA variants within this sample encode the same CDR3. The chain has TRBV7-8 and TRBJ2-3; unclear D gene. From germline, CDR1 is SGHVS and CDR2 FQNEAQ. Trimming left V 6 bases short and J 3 bases short, with 7 bases between. The CDR3 is made up of 12 amino acids. The CDR3 region has the DNA TGTGCCAGCAGTTTCTCTACAGATACGCAGTATTTT. It encodes CASSFSTDTQYF. The variable domain in full, with the rest retrieved from reference TRBV7-8 and TRBJ2-3, is GAGVSQSPRYKVAKRGQDVALRCDPISGHVSLFWYQQALGQGPEFLTYFQNEAQLDKSGLPSDRFFAERPEGSVSTLKIQRTQQEDSAVYLCASSFSTDTQYFGPGTRLTVL.

This chain joins TRBV28 and TRBJ1-2; D uncertain. The germline V and J ends were trimmed by 1 base and 6 bases, with 12 bases remaining between them. This CDR3 contains 14 residues. From germline, CDR1 is MDHEN and CDR2 SYDVKM. For the CDR3, the DNA is TGTGCCAGCAGTTTATTGCCTACTGGGAATGGCTACACCTTC. Amino acid sequence: CASSLLPTGNGYTF.

To note about this clone: A clone one base away is much larger, so this may be a read error. This CDR3 is also generated by other DNA sequences in the sample. The genes are TRBV10-3 and TRBJ1-1; D is unclear. Germline CDR1 is ENHRY and CDR2 is SYGVKD. V dropped 10 bases and J dropped 4 bases, with 16 bases sitting between them. The length of the CDR3 is 13 residues. The CDR3 here is CATQDSESTEAFF. CDR3 coding DNA: TGTGCCACCCAGGATAGTGAGAGCACTGAAGCTTTCTTT.

CDR3 region: CASRALAGVPDTQYF. The DNA of the CDR3 is TGTGCCAGTAGGGCACTAGCGGGAGTCCCAGATACGCAGTATTTT. This chain uses TRBV19 with TRBJ2-3; 11 bases line up with TRBD2. With 6 bases clipped from V and 4 bases from J, the junction kept 6 bases outside the gene matches. The V gene's germline CDR1 is LNHDA and CDR2 SQIVND (reference sequence). The CDR3 has 15 amino acids.

The chain is built from TRBV7-3 and TRBJ1-2, with D hard to call. Trimming left V 0 bases short and J 2 bases short, with 4 bases between. The germline CDR1 and CDR2 sequences are SGHTA and FQGTGA. The CDR3 totals 13 residues. The CDR3 bases are TGTGCCAGCAGCTTAACGGCAAACTATGGCTACACCTTC. This sequence encodes CASSLTANYGYTF.